This TCR beta chain was captured by sequencing in a study of a mutant IDH1 vaccine in newly diagnosed glioma. Across the whole study: Sex among treated patients split about 62% male, roughly 40% female; mean age was about 43 years. It was radiotherapy, temozolomide, or both that patients received previously, with most receiving both.

Produced via immunoSEQ multiplex PCR; TCRdb's table is partial and in-frame only. The sample shows about 69,000 clones, just over 85% of them seen only once. Findings and caveats of the study: Changes in the top peripheral T cell clonotypes seemingly had no bearing on pseudoprogression.

Concerning this clone itself: Its antigen remains unknown.

The CDR3 has 13 residues. CDR1 is SNHLY and CDR2 is FYNNEI in the germline V gene. V shed 6 bases, J shed 4 bases, and the junction held 4 bases outside the gene matches. As for time point: baseline, week 1 (first vaccination visit). Treatment in this sample: pre-vaccination baseline after standard-of-care therapy. The sequencing here drew on PBMCs, taken from a glioma patient treated with radiotherapy, temozolomide or both. This chain connects TRBV2 to TRBJ1-1; 8 positions agree with TRBD1. This receptor was identified in a man between 25 and 39 years old with glioma. The CDR3 loop reads CASRHRGSTEAFF. The CDR3 bases are TGTGCCAGCAGGCACAGGGGGAGCACTGAAGCTTTCTTT.